This T cell receptor beta chain is drawn from a study of PD-1 blockade in mismatch repair-deficient tumors (dated by TCRdb to 2016 to 2017). About the investigation overall: Between late 2013 and late 2016, the trial enrolled 65 to 95 consecutive patients with approximately 12 types of mismatch repair-deficient cancer, all of whom had received prior treatment and were progressing. Deep sequencing of TCR CDR3 regions was used to track tumor-associated T cell clones in peripheral blood of patients responding to PD-1 blockade. The full study reports these points: Tumor-resident clones, often undetectable in blood before treatment, expanded rapidly after pembrolizumab and then contracted, generally before radiologic responses.

According to the germline V gene, CDR1 reads SGHTA and CDR2 reads FQGTGA. At the junction V is shortened by 5 bases and J by 4 bases; bases outside the gene matches: 5. There are 14 amino acids in the CDR3, from cysteine to phenylalanine inclusive. Only CDR3 DNA is held: 42 bases, read in frame from base 1. For every enrolled patient, mismatch repair deficiency was confirmed by either polymerase chain reaction or immunohistochemistry. TCR sequencing was performed for a few patients who responded to pembrolizumab therapy. The phase II trial prospectively evaluated PD-1 blockade with pembrolizumab in advanced mismatch repair-deficient cancers, independent of tissue of origin. Peripheral blood T cell samples were collected serially, before PD-1 blockade began and at several time points afterward. Blood sampling times were reported as weeks after the first pembrolizumab dose. Libraries were prepared through the immunoSEQ multiplex PCR assay. The table was pulled from immuneACCESS by TCRdb, which kept in-frame rearrangements only. Such tables lose some clones; where checked, under half of the loss comes from unresolved V genes, and the rest has no known cause. The sample includes approximately 130,000 clones, with about 88% observed a single time. In total, the top ten clones hold roughly 14% of the sample.

With respect to this clone: Which antigen it targets is not known. No per-base quality is available; no much larger clone lies one base away.

This clonotype originated in an adult with mismatch repair-deficient cancer. This specimen was peripheral blood, taken 44 weeks after starting pembrolizumab. The rearrangement combines TRBV7-3 with TRBJ2-1; TRBD1 lines up with 7 middle nucleotides. The DNA sequence is as follows: TGTGCCAGCAGCCCACAGGGGAAATACAATGAGCAGTTCTTC. This encodes CASSPQGKYNEQFF.